This paragraph reports one T cell receptor beta chain. Its antigen is undetermined. The junction shows a germline mismatch at one end, possibly a read error. The sample is drawn from a study of regulatory T cells in long-lasting Graves disease. Overall study results and limits: Persistent Graves' patients had lower TCR diversity than newly diagnosed ones.

Stated time point: newly diagnosed GD, antithyroid drugs for less than 3 months. Isolated PBMC RNA provided the starting material for the TCR library. The CDR3 totals 15 residues. The germline V gene encodes CDR1 SEHNR and CDR2 FQNEAQ (reference sequence). Researchers made TCR beta libraries by using iRepertoire HTBI primers and running Arm-PCR on CDR3 regions. TCRdb re-derived calls from the multiplex PCR reads in MiXCR, one entry per CDR3 protein. The data contain roughly 380,000 distinct CDR3 sequences, around 17% of them singletons. The sample was also linked to a second study, of T cells in Graves' hyperthyroidism and ophthalmopathy.

The chain uses TRBV7-9 and TRBJ2-1, with 10 positions matching TRBD2. The source of this sequence is a man in his forties with Graves disease. Source: peripheral blood mononuclear cells (PBMCs), taken at new diagnosis, from a patient treated with antithyroid drugs. The CDR3, as DNA: TGTGCCAGCACCCGAGCGGGGGGGGAGGACAATGAGCGGTTCTTC. The encoded protein is CASTRAGGEDNERFF.